These 6 T cell receptor beta chains were sequenced from one sample in a study of beta chain features in type 1 diabetes. Expressed TCRB transcripts were sequenced because the isolated RNA had all been reverse transcribed beforehand. The protocol was immunoSEQ multiplex PCR, while the TCRdb copy is restricted to in-frame clones and leaves out a portion. The sample has about 220,000 clones, approximately 10% seen once; the top ten hold about 1.2%. The source material was central memory CD4+ T cells from blood. These receptors were obtained from a man between 18 and 35 years old in good health.

The chain recombines TRBV7-2 with TRBJ2-4; TRBD2 might be the D (5 bases). Germline loops: CDR1 SGHTA, CDR2 FQGNSA. CDR3 length equals 13 residues. Deletions cut 1 base from V and 9 bases from J, with 10 bases between. In DNA form, the CDR3 reads TGTGCCAGCAGCTTAGGCATAGAGGGCATTCAGTACTTC. Its protein product is CASSLGIEGIQYF. The full variable domain, rest sourced from reference TRBV7-2 and TRBJ2-4, is GAGVSQSPSNKVTEKGKDVELRCDPISGHTALYWYRQSLGQGLEFLIYFQGNSAPDKSGLPSDRFSAERTGGSVSTLTIQRTQQEDSAVYLCASSLGIEGIQYFGAGTRLSVL.

The chain is built from TRBV2 and TRBJ2-5; possibly TRBD1 for D (6 bases). CDR1 and CDR2 from the germline V gene are SNHLY and FYNNEI. CDR3 length equals 15 residues. Deletions cut 5 bases from V and 4 bases from J, with 17 bases between. The CDR3 loop reads CASSMTRDIAETQYF. The CDR3 DNA reads as TGTGCCAGCAGTATGACCCGGGACATCGCAGAGACCCAGTACTTC.

This clone has ten or more counts. The rearrangement joins TRBV6-1 to TRBJ2-2; TRBD1 is a possible D gene (6 bases). Germline assignment: CDR1 MNHNS and CDR2 SASEGT. V lost 0 bases and J 3 bases, leaving 20 bases between the germline ends. The CDR3 is 19 residues long. CDR3 in amino acids: CASSEARAARGSDTGELFF. The CDR3 DNA follows: TGTGCCAGCAGTGAAGCGAGGGCAGCCAGGGGTTCCGACACCGGGGAGCTGTTTTTT.

The genes are TRBV27 and TRBJ1-1; D gene unclear. The CDR3 runs 15 residues. The V and J ends lost 3 bases and 0 bases respectively, with 11 bases between them. Per germline, CDR1 MNHEY and CDR2 SMNVEV (reference sequence). The CDR3 loop is CASSFNGDLNTEAFF. Written as DNA, the CDR3 is TGTGCCAGCAGTTTCAACGGGGATTTGAACACTGAAGCTTTCTTT.

V gene TRBV29-1 combines with J gene TRBJ2-1, with 11 bases aligning to TRBD1. The CDR3 contains 12 residues. Germline CDR1 is SQVTM and CDR2 is ANQGSEA. The CDR3 here is CSIGQGAHEQFF. The CDR3 nucleotides read TGCAGTATAGGACAGGGGGCGCATGAGCAGTTCTTC.

The chain uses TRBV10-3 and TRBJ2-3; 9 bases agree with TRBD2. Germline V gene sequence: CDR1 ENHRY, CDR2 SYGVKD. Germline trimming cut 0 bases from V and 0 bases from J; bases unmatched to any gene: 10. This CDR3 region has 19 residues. The CDR3 sequence is CAISESPSGEYGSTDTQYF. The DNA of the CDR3 is TGTGCCATCAGTGAGTCGCCTAGCGGGGAGTACGGGAGCACAGATACGCAGTATTTT.